Detailed here is one TCR beta chain. Germline CDR1 and CDR2: LGHNA and YNFKEQ. This CDR3 region has 16 residues. Trimming removed 0 bases from V and 6 bases from J, with 15 bases in between. The sample belongs to a study of blood T cell repertoires in COVID-19. Study background: Whether acute or convalescent, the COVID-19 samples came from the United States, Italy and Spain. T cells, B-cell-depleted T cells, or PBMCs supplied cDNA or gDNA.

Methods used by the authors: Reference gene primer amplification in the assay estimated nucleated cell counts. TCRdb keeps only in-frame clones here, not all; method: immunoSEQ multiplex PCR. Clone size and V and J calls were adopted from that table, with D and trimming inferred from the DNA. The sample holds some 150,000 clones, about 90% seen once. Sequenced: peripheral blood. The chain has TRBV4-2 and TRBJ1-5; D unclear. This receptor was obtained from a man aged 45-60 years who had recovered from COVID-19. As DNA, the CDR3 is TGTGCCAGCAGCCAAGATCGCTATCCGAGAAGTCAGCCCCAGCATTTT. As protein: CASSQDRYPRSQPQHF.